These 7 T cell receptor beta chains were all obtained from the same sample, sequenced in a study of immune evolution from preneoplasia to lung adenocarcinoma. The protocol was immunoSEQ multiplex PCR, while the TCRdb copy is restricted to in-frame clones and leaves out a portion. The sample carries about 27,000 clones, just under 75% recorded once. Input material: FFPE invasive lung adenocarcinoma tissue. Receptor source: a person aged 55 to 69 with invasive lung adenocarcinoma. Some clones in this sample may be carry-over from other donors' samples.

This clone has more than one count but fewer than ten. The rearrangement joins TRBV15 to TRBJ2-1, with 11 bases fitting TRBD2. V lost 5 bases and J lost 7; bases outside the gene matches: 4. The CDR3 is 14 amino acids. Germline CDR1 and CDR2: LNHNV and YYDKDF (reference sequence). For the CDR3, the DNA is TGTGCCACCAGCGTTAGCGGGAGGGGGAATGAGCAGTTCTTC. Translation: CATSVSGRGNEQFF.

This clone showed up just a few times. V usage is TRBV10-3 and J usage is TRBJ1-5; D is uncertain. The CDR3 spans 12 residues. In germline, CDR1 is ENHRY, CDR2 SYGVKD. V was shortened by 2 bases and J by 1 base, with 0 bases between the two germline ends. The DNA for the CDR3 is TGTGCCATCAGTGAGAGCAATCAGCCCCAGCATTTT. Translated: CAISESNQPQHF.

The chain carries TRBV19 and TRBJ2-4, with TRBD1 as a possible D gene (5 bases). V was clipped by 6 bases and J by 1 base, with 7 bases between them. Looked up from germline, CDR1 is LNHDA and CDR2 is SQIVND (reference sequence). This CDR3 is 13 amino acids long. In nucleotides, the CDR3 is TGTGCCAGTAGGGACAAGGCCAAAAACATTCAGTACTTC. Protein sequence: CASRDKAKNIQYF. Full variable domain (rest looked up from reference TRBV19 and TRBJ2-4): DGGITQSPKYLFRKEGQNVTLSCEQNLNHDAMYWYRQDPGQGLRLIYYSQIVNDFQKGDIAEGYSVSREKKESFPLTVTSAQKNPTAFYLCASRDKAKNIQYFGAGTRLSVL.

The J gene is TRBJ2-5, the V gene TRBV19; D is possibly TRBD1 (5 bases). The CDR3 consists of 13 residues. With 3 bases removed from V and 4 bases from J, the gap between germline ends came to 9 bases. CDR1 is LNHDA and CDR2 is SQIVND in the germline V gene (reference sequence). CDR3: CASSIRATETQYF. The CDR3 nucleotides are TGTGCCAGTAGTATCAGGGCGACAGAGACCCAGTACTTC.

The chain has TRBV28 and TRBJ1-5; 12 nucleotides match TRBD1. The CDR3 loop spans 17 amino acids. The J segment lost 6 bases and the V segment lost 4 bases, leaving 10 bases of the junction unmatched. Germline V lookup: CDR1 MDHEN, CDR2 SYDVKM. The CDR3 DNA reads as TGTGCCAGCAGTTCTCCGCTGGGACAGGGGGCAAGTCAGCCCCAGCATTTT. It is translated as CASSSPLGQGASQPQHF.

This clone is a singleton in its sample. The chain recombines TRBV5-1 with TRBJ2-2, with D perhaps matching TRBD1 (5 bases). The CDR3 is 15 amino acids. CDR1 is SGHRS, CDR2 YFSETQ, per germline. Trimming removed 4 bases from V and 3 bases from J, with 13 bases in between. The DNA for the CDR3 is TGCGCCAGCAGCCCAGGGTATTTCGACACCGGGGAGCTGTTTTTT. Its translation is CASSPGYFDTGELFF.

The CDR3: CASSLISPGGAFF. The CDR3 DNA follows: TGTGCCAGCAGCTTAATCAGCCCAGGAGGGGCTTTCTTT. The chain has TRBV11-2 and TRBJ1-1; D not resolved. The germline V gene encodes CDR1 SGHAT and CDR2 FQNNGV. V lost 2 bases and J 11 bases, leaving 15 bases between the germline ends. This CDR3 region has 13 residues.